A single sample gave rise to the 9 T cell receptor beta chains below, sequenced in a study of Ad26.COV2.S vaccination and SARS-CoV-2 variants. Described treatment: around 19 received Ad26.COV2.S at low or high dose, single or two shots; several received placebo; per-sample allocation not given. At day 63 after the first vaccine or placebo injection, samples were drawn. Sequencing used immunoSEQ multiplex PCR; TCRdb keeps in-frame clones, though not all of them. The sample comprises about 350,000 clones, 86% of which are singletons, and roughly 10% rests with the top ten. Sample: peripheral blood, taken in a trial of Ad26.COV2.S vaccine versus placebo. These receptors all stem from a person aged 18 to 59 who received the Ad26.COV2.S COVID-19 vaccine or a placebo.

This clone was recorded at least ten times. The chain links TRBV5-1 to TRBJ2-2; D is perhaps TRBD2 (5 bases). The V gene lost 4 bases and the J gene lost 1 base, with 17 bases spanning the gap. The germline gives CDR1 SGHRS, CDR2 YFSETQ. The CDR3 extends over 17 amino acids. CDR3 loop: CASSHETTGRNTGELFF. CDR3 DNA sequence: TGCGCCAGCAGCCATGAGACGACGGGAAGGAACACCGGGGAGCTGTTTTTT.

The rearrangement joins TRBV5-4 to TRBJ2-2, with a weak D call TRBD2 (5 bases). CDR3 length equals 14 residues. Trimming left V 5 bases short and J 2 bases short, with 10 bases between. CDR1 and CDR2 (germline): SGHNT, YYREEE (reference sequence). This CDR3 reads CASRPSGNTGELFF. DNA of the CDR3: TGTGCCAGCAGACCCAGCGGAAACACCGGGGAGCTGTTTTTT.

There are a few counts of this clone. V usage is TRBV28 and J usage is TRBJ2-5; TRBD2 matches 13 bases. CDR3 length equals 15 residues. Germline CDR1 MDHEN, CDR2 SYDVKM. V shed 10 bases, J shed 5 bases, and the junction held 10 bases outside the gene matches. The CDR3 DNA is TGTGCCACCCGACTAGCGGGGGGCGGTGGGGAGACCCAGTACTTC. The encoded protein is CATRLAGGGGETQYF.

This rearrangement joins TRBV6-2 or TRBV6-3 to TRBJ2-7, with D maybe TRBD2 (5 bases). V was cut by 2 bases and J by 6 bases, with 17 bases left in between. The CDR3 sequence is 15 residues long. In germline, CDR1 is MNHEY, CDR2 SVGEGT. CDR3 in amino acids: CASSYRGGSPSEQYF. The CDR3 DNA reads TGTGCCAGCAGTTACAGAGGCGGGTCCCCCTCCGAGCAGTACTTC.

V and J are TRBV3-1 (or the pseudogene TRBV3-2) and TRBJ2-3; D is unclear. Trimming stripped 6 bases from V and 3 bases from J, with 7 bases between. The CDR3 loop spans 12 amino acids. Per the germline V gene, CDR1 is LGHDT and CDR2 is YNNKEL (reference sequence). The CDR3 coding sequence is TGTGCCAGCAGTTTCTCTACAGATACGCAGTATTTT. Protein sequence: CASSFSTDTQYF.

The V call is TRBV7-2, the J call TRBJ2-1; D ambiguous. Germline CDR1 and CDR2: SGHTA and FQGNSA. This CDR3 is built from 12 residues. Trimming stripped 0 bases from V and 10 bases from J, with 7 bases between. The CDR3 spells CASSLARLEQFF. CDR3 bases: TGTGCCAGCAGCTTAGCCCGACTGGAGCAGTTCTTC.

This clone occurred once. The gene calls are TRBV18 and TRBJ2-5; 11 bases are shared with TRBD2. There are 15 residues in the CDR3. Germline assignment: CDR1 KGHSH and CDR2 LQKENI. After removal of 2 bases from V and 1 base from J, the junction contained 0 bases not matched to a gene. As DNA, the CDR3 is TGTGCCAGCTCACCAGGACTAGCGGGCCAAGAGACCCAGTACTTC. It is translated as CASSPGLAGQETQYF.

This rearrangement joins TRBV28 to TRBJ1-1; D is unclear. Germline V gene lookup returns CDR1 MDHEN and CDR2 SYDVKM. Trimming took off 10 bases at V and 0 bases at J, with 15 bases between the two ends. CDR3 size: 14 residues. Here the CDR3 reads CATKRHPMNTEAFF. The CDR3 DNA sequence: TGTGCCACGAAACGGCACCCCATGAACACTGAAGCTTTCTTT.

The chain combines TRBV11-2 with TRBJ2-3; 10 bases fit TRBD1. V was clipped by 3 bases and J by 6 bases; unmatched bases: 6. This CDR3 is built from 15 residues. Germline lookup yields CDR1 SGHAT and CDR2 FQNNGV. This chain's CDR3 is CASSFWTGGPDTQYF. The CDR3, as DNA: TGTGCCAGCAGCTTTTGGACAGGGGGGCCGGATACGCAGTATTTT.